The 6 T cell receptor beta chains given below trace back to one sample, sequenced in a study of memory CD4+ T cells and cytomegalovirus serostatus. Single viable CD3+CD4+CD8-CD45RO+ cells were sorted as the memory CD4+ T cells. Using immunoSEQ multiplex PCR, the repertoire was profiled, and TCRdb retains in-frame clones only, with some absent. The sample contains tens of thousands of clones, roughly four fifths of which appear only once. Sequenced input: memory CD4+ T cells from blood. The receptors were sampled from an adult in good health and CMV-seronegative.

The J gene is TRBJ2-3, the V gene TRBV2; no clear D. The CDR3 consists of 15 residues. Trimming stripped 3 bases from V and 0 bases from J, with 10 bases between. CDR1 and CDR2 (germline): SNHLY, FYNNEI. The CDR3 region is CASSDRFLSTDTQYF. The CDR3 DNA reads as TGTGCCAGCAGTGATCGGTTCCTTAGCACAGATACGCAGTATTTT.

This clone was picked up a small number of times. V usage is TRBV4-1 and J usage is TRBJ2-1; either TRBD1 or TRBD2 may fit D (6 bases each). V gave up 4 bases and J gave up 8 bases, with 15 bases separating them. The CDR3 loop spans 14 amino acids. Germline lookup yields CDR1 MGHRA and CDR2 YSYEKL. The CDR3 loop is CASSRDRGRYEQFF. In nucleotides, the CDR3 is TGCGCCAGCAGCCGGGACCGGGGGCGATATGAGCAGTTCTTC.

The CDR3 loop reads CASSPTISTNEKLFF. CDR3 DNA: TGTGCCAGCAGCCCCACCATTTCAACTAATGAAAAACTGTTTTTT. V gene TRBV7-2 combines with J gene TRBJ1-4; D call uncertain. The CDR3 sequence is 15 residues long. CDR1 and CDR2 from the germline V gene are SGHTA and FQGNSA. Trimming took off 5 bases at V and 0 bases at J, with 10 bases between the two ends.

This clone was recorded a few times. The chain joins TRBV7-9 to TRBJ1-2; TRBD1 agrees at 7 bases. CDR3 length equals 16 residues. CDR1 is SEHNR, CDR2 FQNEAQ, per germline (reference sequence). The V gene end was trimmed by 8 bases and the J gene end by 3 bases; junction bases not matched to a gene: 15. In DNA form, the CDR3 reads TGTGCCAGCGGACCAACCTCGGGACAGCCTTACTATGGCTACACCTTC. Protein product: CASGPTSGQPYYGYTF.

This clone has more than one count but fewer than ten. The chain links TRBV30 to TRBJ2-7, with 7 positions matching TRBD1. Germline V gene data show CDR1 as GTSNPN and CDR2 as SVGIG (reference sequence). CDR3 length: 23 residues. V lost 2 bases to trimming and J lost 6 bases; unmatched junction nucleotides: 37. CDR3 sequence: CAWSHPNRDRASSPSRRAFEQYF. The DNA of the CDR3 is TGTGCCTGGAGTCACCCCAACAGGGACAGAGCTTCTTCCCCTTCCCGCCGGGCTTTCGAGCAGTACTTC.

The V and J genes are TRBV6-4 and TRBJ1-5; D possibly corresponds to TRBD1 (5 bases). Germline CDR1 MRHNA, CDR2 SNTAGT. The CDR3 length is 19 residues. V was trimmed by 2 bases and J by 0 bases, leaving 20 bases between them. The CDR3 protein is CASSDPKTDRGLSNQPQHF. CDR3 bases: TGTGCCAGCAGTGACCCTAAAACCGACCGGGGACTTAGCAATCAGCCCCAGCATTTT.